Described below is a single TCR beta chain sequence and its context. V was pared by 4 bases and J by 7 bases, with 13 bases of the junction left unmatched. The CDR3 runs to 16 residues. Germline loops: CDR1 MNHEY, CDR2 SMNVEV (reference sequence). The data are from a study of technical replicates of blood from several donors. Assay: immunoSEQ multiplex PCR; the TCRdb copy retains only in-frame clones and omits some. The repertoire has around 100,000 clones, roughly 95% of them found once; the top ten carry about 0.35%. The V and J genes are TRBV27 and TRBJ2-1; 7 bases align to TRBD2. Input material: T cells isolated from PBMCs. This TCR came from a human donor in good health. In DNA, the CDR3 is TGTGCCAGCAGTTCTATATCGGCGGGAGCTGGAAATGAGCAGTTCTTC. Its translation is CASSSISAGAGNEQFF.